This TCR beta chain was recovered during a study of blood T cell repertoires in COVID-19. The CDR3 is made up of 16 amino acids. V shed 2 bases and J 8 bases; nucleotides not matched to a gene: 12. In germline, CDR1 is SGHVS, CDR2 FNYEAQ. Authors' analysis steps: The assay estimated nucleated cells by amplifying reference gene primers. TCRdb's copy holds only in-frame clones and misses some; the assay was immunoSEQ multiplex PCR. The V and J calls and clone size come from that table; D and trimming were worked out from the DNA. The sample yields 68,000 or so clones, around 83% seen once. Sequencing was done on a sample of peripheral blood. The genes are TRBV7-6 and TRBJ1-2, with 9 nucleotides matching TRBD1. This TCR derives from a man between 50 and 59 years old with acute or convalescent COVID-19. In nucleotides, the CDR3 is TGTGCCAGCAGCTTACGGGACAGGGACCTATTAAGCGGCTACACCTTC. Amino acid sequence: CASSLRDRDLLSGYTF.